This TCR beta chain was obtained from a study of CXCR4 blockade with PD-1 therapy in pancreatic cancer. Here immunoSEQ multiplex PCR was the method, and the copy in TCRdb shows in-frame clones only, minus some. The sample has over 7,500 clones, roughly 55% seen once. Losses at the gene ends were 2 bases for V and 0 bases for J; bases not matched to a gene: 4. The CDR3 runs to 16 residues. Germline CDR1 reads SGHDN; CDR2 reads FVKESK. V and J are TRBV14 and TRBJ2-3, with TRBD1 matching over 8 bases. What was sequenced was tumor tissue. This TCR was recovered from a human donor with pancreatic ductal adenocarcinoma. CDR3 nucleotide sequence: TGTGCCAGCAGCCAACTCAGGGGGCGGAGCACAGATACGCAGTATTTT. Its translation is CASSQLRGRSTDTQYF.